This T cell receptor beta chain was sequenced for a study of cytomegalovirus exposure and HLA in healthy donors. Study details: Of a few hundred genotyped donors, 75% to 90% grouped in the Caucasian-associated ancestry cluster. Findings and limits, study-wide: A list of 164 TCR beta chains associated with cytomegalovirus was given.

As to this clone: Its antigen is as yet unknown.

CDR3 size: 13 residues. Germline V CDR1 and CDR2: SGDLS, YYNGEE. Trimming took off 4 bases at V and 4 bases at J, with 10 bases between the two ends. This PCR relied on a set of 60 Vbeta primers and 13 Jbeta primers. Measured with immunoSEQ multiplex PCR; TCRdb has only the in-frame clones, and not every one. The data show about 64,000 clones, 60% to 85% seen once. The TCR was taken from a male donor in good health and CMV-seropositive. Material for sequencing was PBMCs. The rearrangement links TRBV9 to TRBJ2-3; D remains ambiguous. CDR3 region: CASSPMSSDTQYF. CDR3 sequence (DNA): TGTGCCAGCAGCCCCATGAGCTCAGATACGCAGTATTTT.